This T cell receptor beta chain was documented in a study of CD8 T cells in ankylosing spondylitis. This clonotype was counted many times. What it binds is not known. The CDR3 runs to 13 residues. CDR1 DFQATT and CDR2 SNEGSKA come from the germline V gene (reference sequence). Trimming left V 5 bases short and J 1 base short, with 11 bases between. Researchers built TCR beta libraries using quantitative 5'-RACE with molecular barcodes. TCRdb re-called the 5' RACE reads with MiXCR, one entry per CDR3 protein. The sample lists 500,000 or so distinct CDR3 sequences, under 5.5% seen once, with 3% to 4.5% in the top ten. The study, taken as a whole, reports: Reportedly, disease-linked clones are significantly enriched in ankylosing spondylitis patients' matched synovial fluid. Disease-associated clonotypes exhibited CD8+ identity and were relatively infrequent in peripheral blood. Within ankylosing spondylitis blood, a TCR beta motif made up of roughly eight highly homologous variants appeared to be characteristic. Earlier reports found some motif variants in synovial fluid and blood in reactive arthritis.

The V and J genes are TRBV20-1 and TRBJ2-5; perhaps TRBD2 as D (6 bases). This sequence originates from a male donor with ankylosing spondylitis. Sequenced input: blood, either unsorted or a sorted T cell fraction (not recorded which). DNA for the CDR3: TGCAGTGCTCCTAAGCGGGTCCAAGAGACCCAGTACTTC. Protein sequence: CSAPKRVQETQYF.